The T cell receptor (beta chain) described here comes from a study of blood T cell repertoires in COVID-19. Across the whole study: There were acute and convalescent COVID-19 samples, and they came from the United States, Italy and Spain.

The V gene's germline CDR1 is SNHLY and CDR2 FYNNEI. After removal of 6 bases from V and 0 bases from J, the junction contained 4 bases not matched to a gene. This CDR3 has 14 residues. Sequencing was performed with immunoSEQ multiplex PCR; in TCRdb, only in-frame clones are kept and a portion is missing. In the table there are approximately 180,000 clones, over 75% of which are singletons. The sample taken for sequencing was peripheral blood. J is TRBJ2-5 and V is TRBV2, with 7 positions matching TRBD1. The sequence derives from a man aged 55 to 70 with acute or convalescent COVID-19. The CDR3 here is CASRIQGYQETQYF. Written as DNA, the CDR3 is TGTGCCAGCAGGATACAGGGGTACCAAGAGACCCAGTACTTC.